This T cell receptor (beta chain) was captured in a study of post-analysis software for immune sequencing data. Findings and caveats of the study: There were five TRBV segments more frequent in patients than controls, and TRBV5-6, TRBV5-1 and TRBV20-1 were among them. Multiple sclerosis patients showed significantly lower normalized Chao1 diversity than controls did.

TCR beta cDNA libraries included unique molecular identifiers. From the PCR reads, TCRdb called clonotypes with MiXCR, one entry per CDR3 protein. Among 380,000 or so distinct CDR3 sequences listed, 30% to 45% were seen once. Germline V gives CDR1 DFQATT, CDR2 SNEGSKA (reference sequence). Trimming took off 5 bases at V and 6 bases at J, with 16 bases between the two ends. The CDR3 totals 13 residues. On this clonotype: Antigen unknown.

The chain carries TRBV20-1 and TRBJ1-1; no reliable D call. Sequencing was done on a sample of blood. The TCR comes from a girl aged 5-17 years with multiple sclerosis. The CDR3 DNA is TGCAGTGCTCGAAGTGATTTTCCGCCTGAAGCTTTCTTT. As protein: CSARSDFPPEAFF.